This TCR beta chain was recovered during a study of cytomegalovirus exposure and HLA in healthy donors (dated 2017 in TCRdb). Background on the whole study: According to a later analysis, the 120 or so validation repertoires were produced on the same platform as the 700 or so repertoires of the first cohort. To predict cytomegalovirus infection status, the study combined high-throughput TCR immunosequencing, statistical association of individual TCRs with disease status, and machine learning. In addition to the first cohort of 500 to 850 subjects, a separate validation cohort of approximately 120 different subjects was used. The study aimed to test whether signatures of past pathogen exposure could be identified by cataloging public T cell receptors. The paper's findings and limits, for the study overall: A later analysis had no HLA typing for the validation cohort, so co-occurrence there was scored across all 110 or so repertoires. In both the original and validation cohorts, the classifier was reported to diagnose cytomegalovirus status with high specificity and sensitivity. Most TCR sequences were seen in very few donors, while some public TCRs were found in many individuals. In a later analysis, TCRs clustered in the first cohort were found to also tend to co-occur in the 120 or so validation repertoires, with 90% to 95% of cluster scores above 0. The study listed 164 TCR beta chains as associated with cytomegalovirus. It was suggested by the authors that the approach could potentially be generalized to other disease states and immunological phenotypes. In vitro tests confirmed that a few of the cytomegalovirus-associated TCR beta chains recognize cytomegalovirus antigens.

CDR1 and CDR2, looked up from the germline V gene, are KGHSH and LQKENI. Unmatched junction bases come to 1, with V trimmed by 5 bases and J by 0 bases. The CDR3, cysteine through phenylalanine, is 13 amino acids long. CDR3 DNA is the only sequence kept; it has 39 bases, read in frame from the first base. The donors were included in the validation cohort of some 110 subjects, a group kept apart from the roughly 680-subject first cohort. Receptors were amplified or captured by the immunoSEQ multiplex PCR assay. Concerning the study's data processing: A statistical classification framework was developed to diagnose cytomegalovirus status using the catalog of TCR beta chain sequences. What TCRdb holds here is the immuneACCESS table cut down to in-frame rearrangements. Part of the clones is not present; checked against another copy, under half of the missing clones reflect an unresolved V gene, and the others are unexplained. The V and J calls and clone size were taken over from that table, and D and trimming were inferred from the DNA. Counted in this sample were about 130,000 clones; 85% to 90% of them appeared once. The ten most abundant clones make up 1% to 1.5% of the sample.

This clone has ten or more counts. Its antigen remains unidentified. Base qualities are missing; no much larger clone stands one base away. The TCR was taken from a woman aged 18 to 35 in good health and CMV-seronegative. The sequencing sample was made of PBMCs. This chain is built from TRBV18 and TRBJ2-7, with TRBD1 matching 7 junction bases. The CDR3 reads as follows: CASSRDSSYEQYF. The sequenced DNA: TGTGCCAGCTCAAGGGACAGCTCCTACGAGCAGTACTTC.